Below are 8 T cell receptor beta chains sequenced from a single sample in a study of post-analysis software for immune sequencing data. Whole-study findings and limits: The five TRBV segments detected at higher frequency in patients than in controls included TRBV5-6, TRBV5-1 and TRBV20-1.

Unique molecular identifiers had been added to the TCR beta cDNA libraries. TCRdb reprocessed the PCR reads via MiXCR and lists one record per CDR3 protein. In the table there are around 700,000 distinct CDR3 sequences, approximately 59% of which are singletons. No cognate antigen is known for these TCRs. Material for sequencing was blood. The origin of the receptors is a girl aged 2-10 years with multiple sclerosis.

The chain recombines TRBV11-2 with TRBJ2-1, with 10 bases fitting TRBD2. Germline CDR1 and CDR2: SGHAT and FQNNGV. V shed 5 bases and J 0 bases; nucleotides not matched to a gene: 7. This CDR3 has 17 amino acids. CDR3 residues: CASSARTSGPSYNEQFF. CDR3 nucleotides: TGTGCCAGCAGCGCCCGGACTAGCGGTCCCTCCTACAATGAGCAGTTCTTC.

The J gene is TRBJ2-6, the V gene TRBV20-1, with D unclear. CDR1 is DFQATT, CDR2 SNEGSKA, per germline (reference sequence). The CDR3 has 12 residues. The V gene lost 1 base and the J gene lost 10 bases, with 8 bases spanning the gap. The CDR3 DNA is TGCAGTGCTAGAGGCGGTGGAAACGTCCTGACTTTC. It specifies CSARGGGNVLTF.

This clonotype occurred a few times. The gene calls are TRBV3-1 and TRBJ2-5; TRBD1 matches 8 bases. The CDR3 spans 14 residues. Trimming cost V 3 bases and J 3 bases; bases outside gene matches: 3. Looked up from germline, CDR1 is LGHDT and CDR2 is YNNKEL (reference sequence). The CDR3 sequence is CASSHQTGEETQYF. CDR3 in DNA: TGTGCCAGCAGCCACCAGACAGGGGAAGAGACCCAGTACTTC.

The table lists this clonotype with a count of one. This chain uses TRBV20-1 with TRBJ2-1; maybe TRBD2 (7 bases). The CDR3 runs 13 residues. Trimming cost V 8 bases and J 4 bases, with 15 bases left between them. CDR1 is DFQATT, CDR2 SNEGSKA, per germline (reference sequence). CDR3 protein: CSPGGLMYNEQFF. The CDR3 region has the DNA TGCAGTCCCGGGGGGCTCATGTACAATGAGCAGTTCTTC.

The chain carries TRBV20-1 and TRBJ2-3; unclear D gene. V lost 2 bases to trimming and J lost 0 bases, with 6 bases between them. Germline CDR1 is DFQATT and CDR2 is SNEGSKA (reference sequence). This CDR3 region has 13 residues. The DNA of the CDR3 is TGCAGTGCTAGAAAAATGAGCACAGATACGCAGTATTTT. As protein: CSARKMSTDTQYF.

The rearrangement uses TRBV5-1 and TRBJ2-3; 12 bases are a match to TRBD2. The CDR3 contains 16 residues. Germline V gives CDR1 SGHRS, CDR2 YFSETQ. Losses at the gene ends were 4 bases for V and 0 bases for J; bases not matched to a gene: 3. CDR3 residues: CASSGGTSGSTDTQYF. DNA of the CDR3: TGCGCCAGCAGCGGTGGGACTAGCGGGAGCACAGATACGCAGTATTTT. Variable domain in full (rest from reference TRBV5-1 and TRBJ2-3): KAGVTQTPRYLIKTRGQQVTLSCSPISGHRSVSWYQQTPGQGLQFLFEYFSETQRNKGNFPGRFSGRQFSNSRSEMNVSTLELGDSALYLCASSGGTSGSTDTQYFGPGTRLTVL.

The chain is built from TRBV5-1 and TRBJ2-7, with D perhaps matching TRBD1 (5 bases). The CDR3 is 12 amino acids. The V gene's germline CDR1 is SGHRS and CDR2 YFSETQ. The V end was cut by 0 bases, the J end by 7 bases, with 8 bases between. The DNA for the CDR3 is TGCGCCAGCAGCTTGGCGGACACAGAGCAGTACTTC. Protein sequence: CASSLADTEQYF.

This chain links TRBV6-5 with TRBJ2-7; tentative D call: TRBD1 (7 bases). Germline V CDR1 and CDR2: MNHEY, SVGAGI. Trimming took off 0 bases at V and 3 bases at J, with 12 bases between the two ends. The CDR3 extends over 15 amino acids. This CDR3 is CASSYSYRGGYEQYF. The CDR3 nucleotides are TGTGCCAGCAGTTACTCTTACAGGGGAGGCTACGAGCAGTACTTC.